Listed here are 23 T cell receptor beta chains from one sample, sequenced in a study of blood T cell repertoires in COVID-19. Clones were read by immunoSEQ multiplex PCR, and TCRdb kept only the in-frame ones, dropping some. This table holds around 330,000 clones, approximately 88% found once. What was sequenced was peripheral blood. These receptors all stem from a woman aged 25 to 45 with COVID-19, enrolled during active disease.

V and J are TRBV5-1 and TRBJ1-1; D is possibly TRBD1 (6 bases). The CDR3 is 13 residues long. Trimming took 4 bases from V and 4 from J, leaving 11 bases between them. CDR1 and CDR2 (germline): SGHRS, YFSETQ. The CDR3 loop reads CASSVRQATEAFF. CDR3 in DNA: TGCGCCAGCAGCGTAAGACAGGCCACTGAAGCTTTCTTT.

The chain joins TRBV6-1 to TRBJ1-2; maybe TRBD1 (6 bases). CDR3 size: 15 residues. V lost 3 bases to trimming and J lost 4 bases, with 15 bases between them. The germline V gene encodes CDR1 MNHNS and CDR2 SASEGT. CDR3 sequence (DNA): TGTGCCAGCAGTGAGTGGGGGCGCGTCTTCTATGGCTACACCTTC. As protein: CASSEWGRVFYGYTF.

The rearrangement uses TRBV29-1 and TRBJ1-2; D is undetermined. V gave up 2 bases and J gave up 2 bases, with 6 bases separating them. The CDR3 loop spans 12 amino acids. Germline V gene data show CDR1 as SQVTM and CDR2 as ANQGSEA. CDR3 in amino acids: CSVETRNYGYTF. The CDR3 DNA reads TGCAGCGTTGAAACCAGAAACTATGGCTACACCTTC.

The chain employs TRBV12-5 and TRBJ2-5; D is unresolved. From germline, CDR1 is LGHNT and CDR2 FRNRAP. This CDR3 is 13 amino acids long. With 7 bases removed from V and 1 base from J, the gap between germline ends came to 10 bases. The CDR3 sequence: CASAPYPQETQYF. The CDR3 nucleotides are TGTGCTAGTGCCCCTTATCCCCAAGAGACCCAGTACTTC.

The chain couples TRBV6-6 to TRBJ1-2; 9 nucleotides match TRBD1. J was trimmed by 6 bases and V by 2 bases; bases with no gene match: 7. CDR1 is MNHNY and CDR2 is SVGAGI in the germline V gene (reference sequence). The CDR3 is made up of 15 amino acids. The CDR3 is CASSYRIQGADGYTF. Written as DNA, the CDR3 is TGTGCCAGCAGTTACCGTATACAGGGGGCGGATGGCTACACCTTC.

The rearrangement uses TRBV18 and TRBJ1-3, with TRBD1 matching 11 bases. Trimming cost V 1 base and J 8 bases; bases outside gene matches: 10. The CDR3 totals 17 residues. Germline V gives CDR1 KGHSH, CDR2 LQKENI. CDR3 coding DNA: TGTGCCAGCTCACCACAGTCGTCCGGACAGGGGGCTGACACCATATATTTT. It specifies CASSPQSSGQGADTIYF.

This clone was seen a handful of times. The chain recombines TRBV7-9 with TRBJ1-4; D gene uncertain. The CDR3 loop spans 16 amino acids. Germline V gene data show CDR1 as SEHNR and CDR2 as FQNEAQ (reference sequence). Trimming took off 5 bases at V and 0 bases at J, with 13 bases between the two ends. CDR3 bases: TGTGCCAGCAGCGCCGGGTCTACCGCAACTAATGAAAAACTGTTTTTT. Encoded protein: CASSAGSTATNEKLFF.

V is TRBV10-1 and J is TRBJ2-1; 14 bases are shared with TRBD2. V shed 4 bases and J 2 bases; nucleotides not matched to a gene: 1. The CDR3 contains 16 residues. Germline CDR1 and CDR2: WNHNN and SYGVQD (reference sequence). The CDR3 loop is CASSAGLAGAYNEQFF. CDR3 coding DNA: TGCGCCAGCAGTGCGGGACTAGCGGGGGCCTACAATGAGCAGTTCTTC.

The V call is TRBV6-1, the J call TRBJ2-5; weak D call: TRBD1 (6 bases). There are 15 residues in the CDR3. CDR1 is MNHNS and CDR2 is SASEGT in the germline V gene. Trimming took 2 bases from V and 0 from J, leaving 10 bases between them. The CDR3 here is CASSESGTYQETQYF. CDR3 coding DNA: TGTGCCAGCAGTGAATCTGGGACATACCAAGAGACCCAGTACTTC.

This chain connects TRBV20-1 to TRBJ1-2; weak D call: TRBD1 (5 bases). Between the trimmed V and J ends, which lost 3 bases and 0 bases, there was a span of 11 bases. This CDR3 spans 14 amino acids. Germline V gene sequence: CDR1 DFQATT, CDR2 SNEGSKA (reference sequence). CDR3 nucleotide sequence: TGCAGTGCTAGTCAGGGATTCGCTAACTATGGCTACACCTTC. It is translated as CSASQGFANYGYTF.

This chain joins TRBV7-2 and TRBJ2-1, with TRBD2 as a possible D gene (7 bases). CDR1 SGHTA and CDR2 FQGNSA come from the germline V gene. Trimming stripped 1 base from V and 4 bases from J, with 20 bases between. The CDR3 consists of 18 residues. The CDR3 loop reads CASSLGRVAGAEYNEQFF. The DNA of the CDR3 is TGTGCCAGCAGCTTAGGTCGGGTCGCGGGGGCGGAATACAATGAGCAGTTCTTC. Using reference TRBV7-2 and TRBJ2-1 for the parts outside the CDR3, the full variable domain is GAGVSQSPSNKVTEKGKDVELRCDPISGHTALYWYRQSLGQGLEFLIYFQGNSAPDKSGLPSDRFSAERTGGSVSTLTIQRTQQEDSAVYLCASSLGRVAGAEYNEQFFGPGTRLTVL.

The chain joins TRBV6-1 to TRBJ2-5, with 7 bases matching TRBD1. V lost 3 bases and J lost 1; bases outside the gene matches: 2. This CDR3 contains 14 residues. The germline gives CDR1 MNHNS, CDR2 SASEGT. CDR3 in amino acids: CASSDGTVQETQYF. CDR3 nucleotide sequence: TGTGCCAGCAGTGACGGGACAGTCCAAGAGACCCAGTACTTC.

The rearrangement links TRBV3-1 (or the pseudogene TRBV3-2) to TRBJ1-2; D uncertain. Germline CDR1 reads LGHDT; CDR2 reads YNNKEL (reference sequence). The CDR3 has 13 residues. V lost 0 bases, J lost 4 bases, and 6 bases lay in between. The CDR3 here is CASSQDRLYGYTF. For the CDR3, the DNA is TGTGCCAGCAGCCAAGACAGACTCTATGGCTACACCTTC.

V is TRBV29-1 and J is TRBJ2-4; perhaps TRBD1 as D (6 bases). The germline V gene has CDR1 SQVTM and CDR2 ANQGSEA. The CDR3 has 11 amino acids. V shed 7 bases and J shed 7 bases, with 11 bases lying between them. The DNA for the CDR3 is TGCAGCGGGGGTGACAGGAACATTCAGTACTTC. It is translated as CSGGDRNIQYF.

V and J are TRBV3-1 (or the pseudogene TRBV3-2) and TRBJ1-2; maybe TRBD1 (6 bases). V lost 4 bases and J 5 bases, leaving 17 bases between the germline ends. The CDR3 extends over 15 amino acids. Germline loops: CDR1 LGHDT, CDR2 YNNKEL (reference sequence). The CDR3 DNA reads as TGTGCCAGCAGCCCCCGGGGGGGCGAGACATATGGCTACACCTTC. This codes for CASSPRGGETYGYTF.

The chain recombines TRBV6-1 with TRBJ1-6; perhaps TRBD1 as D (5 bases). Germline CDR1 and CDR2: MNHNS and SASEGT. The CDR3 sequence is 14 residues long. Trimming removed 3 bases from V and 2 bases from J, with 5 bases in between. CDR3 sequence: CASSEGPYNSPLHF. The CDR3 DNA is TGTGCCAGCAGTGAGGGGCCCTATAATTCACCCCTCCACTTT.

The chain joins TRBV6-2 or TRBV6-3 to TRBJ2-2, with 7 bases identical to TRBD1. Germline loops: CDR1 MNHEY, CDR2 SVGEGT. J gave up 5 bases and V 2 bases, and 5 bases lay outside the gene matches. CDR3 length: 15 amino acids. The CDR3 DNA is TGTGCCAGCAGTTACGGGACAGCTTTGACCGGGGAGCTGTTTTTT. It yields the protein CASSYGTALTGELFF.

CDR3 sequence: CASSQLPRTGGSEQFF. The DNA for the CDR3 is TGTGCCAGCAGCCAACTTCCTCGGACAGGGGGAAGTGAGCAGTTCTTC. V and J are TRBV14 and TRBJ2-1; TRBD1 aligns across 10 bases. Germline-derived CDR1 and CDR2 are SGHDN and FVKESK. Trimming removed 2 bases from V and 9 bases from J; junction bases left unmatched: 10. CDR3 length: 16 amino acids.

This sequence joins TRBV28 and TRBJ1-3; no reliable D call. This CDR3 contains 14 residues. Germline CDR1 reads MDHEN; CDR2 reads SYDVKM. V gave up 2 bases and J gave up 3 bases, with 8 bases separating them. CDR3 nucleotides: TGTGCCAGCAGTTTAGGCCCACGTGGAAACACCATATATTTT. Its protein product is CASSLGPRGNTIYF.

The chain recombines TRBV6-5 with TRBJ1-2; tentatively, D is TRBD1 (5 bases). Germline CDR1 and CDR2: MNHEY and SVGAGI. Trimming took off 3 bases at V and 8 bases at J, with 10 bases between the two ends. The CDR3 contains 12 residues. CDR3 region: CASSYWRGGYTF. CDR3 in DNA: TGTGCCAGCAGTTATTGGAGGGGAGGCTACACCTTC.

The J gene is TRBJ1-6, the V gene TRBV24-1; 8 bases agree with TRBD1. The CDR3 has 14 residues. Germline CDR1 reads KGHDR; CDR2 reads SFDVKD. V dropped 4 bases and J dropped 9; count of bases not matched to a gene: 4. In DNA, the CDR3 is TGTGCCACCAGTGAGGGACAGGACGGTTCACCCCTCCACTTT. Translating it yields CATSEGQDGSPLHF.

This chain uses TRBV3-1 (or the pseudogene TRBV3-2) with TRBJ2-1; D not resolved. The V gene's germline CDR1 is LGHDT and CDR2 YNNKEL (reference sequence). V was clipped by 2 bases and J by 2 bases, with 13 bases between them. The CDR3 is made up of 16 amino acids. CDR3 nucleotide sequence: TGTGCCAGCAGCCAAAGCCCACTGAGGACCTACAATGAGCAGTTCTTC. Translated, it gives CASSQSPLRTYNEQFF.

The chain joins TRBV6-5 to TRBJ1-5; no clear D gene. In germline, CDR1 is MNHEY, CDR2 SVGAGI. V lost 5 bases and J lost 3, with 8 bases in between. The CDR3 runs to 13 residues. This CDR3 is CASSRGVNQPQHF. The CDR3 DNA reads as TGTGCCAGCAGTCGGGGTGTCAATCAGCCCCAGCATTTT.